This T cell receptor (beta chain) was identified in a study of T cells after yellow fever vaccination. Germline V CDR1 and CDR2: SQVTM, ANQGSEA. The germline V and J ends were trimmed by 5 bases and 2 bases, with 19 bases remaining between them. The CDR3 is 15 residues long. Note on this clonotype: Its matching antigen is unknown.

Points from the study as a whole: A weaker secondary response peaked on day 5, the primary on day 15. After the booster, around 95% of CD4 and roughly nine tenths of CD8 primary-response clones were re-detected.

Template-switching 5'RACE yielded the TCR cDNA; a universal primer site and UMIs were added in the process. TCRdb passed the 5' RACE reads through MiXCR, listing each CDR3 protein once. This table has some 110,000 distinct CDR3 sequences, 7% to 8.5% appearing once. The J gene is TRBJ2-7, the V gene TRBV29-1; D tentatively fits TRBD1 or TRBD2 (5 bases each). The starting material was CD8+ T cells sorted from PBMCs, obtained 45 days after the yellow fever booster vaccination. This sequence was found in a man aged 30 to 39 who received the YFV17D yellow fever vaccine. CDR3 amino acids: CSVYRDGGPTYEQYF. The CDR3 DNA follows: TGCAGCGTTTACCGAGATGGGGGACCAACCTACGAGCAGTACTTC.